This is a list of T cell receptor beta chains from one sample in a study of tumor and adjacent non-tumor tissue in lung cancer. TCRdb called the multiplex PCR reads again in MiXCR, with one record for every CDR3 protein. Of some 120,000 distinct CDR3 sequences in the sample, over 65% are singletons; the top ten hold around 13%. Sequencing was carried out using lung tumor tissue. The receptors originated from a man younger than 40 with non-small cell lung cancer. Both conserved end residues are part of each CDR3. D genes are given only for firm matches. Clone size is given for some rows only: seen once, a few or many times, or a class if the clone is expanded.

>TRBV11-1|TRBJ2-4|NA|NA
CASSHSGMATKNIQYF
TGTGCCAGCTCCCACTCAGGCATGGCGACCAAGAACATTCAGTACTTC
>TRBV29-1|TRBJ1-2|NA|NA
CSVAPTREGCTF
TGCAGCGTCGCCCCGACACGCGAAGGCTGCACCTTC
>TRBV11-3|TRBJ2-2|NA|TRBD2
CVSSSRLAGGTGELLF
TGTGTCAGCAGCTCAAGACTAGCGGGAGGTACCGGGGAGCTGTTGTTT
>TRBV6-5|TRBJ1-1|few|NA
CASSTGVNTEAFF
TGTGCCAGCAGTACGGGCGTGAACACTGAAGCTTTCTTC
>TRBV4-1|TRBJ2-7|NA|NA
CDSSQAPEQSYEQYF
TGCGACAGCAGCCAAGCTCCCGAACAGTCCTACGAGCAGTACTTC
>TRBV24-1|TRBJ2-2|NA|TRBD2
CATSEAGVGNTVELFF
TGTGCCACCAGTGAAGCGGGAGTAGGGAACACAGTGGAGCTGTTTTTT
>TRBV6-5|TRBJ1-4|NA|TRBD1
CASSYATGTGNEKLYF
TGTGCCAGCAGTTACGCAACCGGGACAGGGAATGAAAAACTATATTTT
>TRBV11-3|TRBJ2-1|NA|NA
CASRLVPDEQFF
TGTGCGAGCAGATTGGTCCCCGATGAGCAGTTCTTC
>TRBV9|TRBJ2-5|few|TRBD2
CASSKKASGGQETQYF
TGTGCCAGCAGCAAGAAGGCTAGCGGGGGGCAAGAGACCCAGTACTTC
>TRBV20-1|TRBJ2-5|many|TRBD1
CSAGGTGTQETQYF
TGCAGTGCTGGGGGGACAGGGACGCAAGAGACCCAGTACTTC
>TRBV20-1|TRBJ2-2|NA|NA
CSVRVVNTGELFF
TGCAGTGTTAGAGTAGTGAACACCGGGGAGCTGTTTTTT
>TRBV4-2|TRBJ1-1|few|NA
CASSPRVGSGDTEAFF
TGTGCCAGCAGCCCCCGAGTCGGGAGTGGGGACACTGAAGCTTTCTTT
>TRBV5-4|TRBJ2-3|few|TRBD2
CAHPIAGGTDRQYF
TGTGCCCATCCCATAGCGGGAGGGACAGATAGGCAGTATTTT
>TRBV5-1|TRBJ2-1|few|NA
CASSSPRSYNEQFF
TGCGCCAGCAGCTCTCCGCGGAGCTACAATGAGCAGTTCTTC
>TRBV20-1|TRBJ2-7|many|TRBD1
CSAYRGSYEQYF
TGCAGTGCTTACAGGGGATCGTACGAGCAGTACTTC
>TRBV5-1|TRBJ2-1|NA|TRBD1
CASSSTGGYNEQFF
TGCGCCAGCAGCTCGACAGGGGGCTACAATGAGCAGTTCTTC
>TRBV10-3|TRBJ2-2|many|TRBD1
CAITAGGNTGELFF
TGTGCCATCACCGCAGGGGGGAACACCGGGGAGCTGTTTTTT
>TRBV29-1|TRBJ2-1|NA|NA
CSVESSLTGLREQFF
TGCAGCGTAGAGAGTAGCTTAACGGGTTTACGAGAGCAGTTCTTC
>TRBV19|TRBJ1-2|NA|NA
CASSLWSYGYTF
TGTGCCAGTAGTCTGTGGAGCTATGGCTACACCTTC
>TRBV11-2|TRBJ2-7|NA|NA
CACSLDFNGMTGPSYEQYF
TGTGCCTGCAGCTTGGATTTTAACGGTATGACAGGTCCCTCCTACGAGCAGTACTTC
>TRBV5-1|TRBJ2-1|once|NA
CASSMDQASYNEQFF
TGCGCCAGCAGCATGGACCAGGCTTCCTACAATGAGCAGTTCTTC
>TRBV5-4|TRBJ1-1|NA|TRBD1
CVGRAGGSQNTEAFF
TGTGTCGGCCGTGCAGGGGGAAGTCAGAACACTGAAGCTTTCTTT
>TRBV11-2|TRBJ2-7|NA|TRBD1
CTSSLGRDRGLTQYF
TGTACCAGCAGCTTAGGACGGGACAGGGGCCTCACTCAGTACTTC
>TRBV6-5|TRBJ1-2|many|NA
CASGGWGGYTF
TGTGCCAGCGGGGGGTGGGGTGGCTACACCTTC
>TRBV4-1|TRBJ2-2|few|NA
CASSQDYGTGELFF
TGCGCCAGCAGCCAAGATTACGGAACCGGGGAGCTGTTTTTT
>TRBV12-3/TRBV12-4|TRBJ2-3|NA|TRBD2
CASTLDGAGANTQYF
TGTGCAAGCACTTTAGATGGAGCGGGGGCGAATACGCAGTATTTT
>TRBV6-5|TRBJ2-5|many|NA
CASSLDAFQETQYF
TGTGCCAGCAGCTTGGACGCTTTCCAAGAGACCCAGTACTTC
>TRBV6-5|TRBJ1-1|NA|NA
CASNYSVWNTEAFF
TGTGCCAGCAATTACTCAGTATGGAACACTGAAGCTTTCTTT
>TRBV5-4|TRBJ2-1|NA|NA
CASSLDGGVSSYNEQFF
TGTGCCAGCAGCTTGGATGGTGGCGTGAGCTCCTACAATGAGCAGTTCTTC
>TRBV12-3/TRBV12-4|TRBJ1-2|NA|NA
CASSRGAGYTF
TGTGCCAGCAGTCGTGGGGCCGGCTACACTTTC
>TRBV11-2|TRBJ1-6|NA|NA
CASSLRRDSHLHF
TGTGCCAGCAGCCTTCGGCGAGATTCACACCTCCACTTT
>TRBV6-2/TRBV6-3|TRBJ1-4|many|TRBD1
CASSTGQGELFF
TGTGCCAGCAGTACCGGACAGGGGGAACTGTTTTTT
>TRBV10-3|TRBJ2-7|NA|NA
CVIGASGYEQYF
TGTGTCATCGGGGCTTCGGGTTACGAGCAGTACTTC
>TRBV10-2|TRBJ1-6|NA|NA
CASTKQGNSPLHF
TGCGCCAGCACTAAGCAGGGAAATTCACCCCTCCACTTT
>TRBV4-1|TRBJ2-5|NA|NA
CASSQDALRQETQYF
TGCGCCAGCAGCCAAGATGCCCTCCGCCAAGAGACCCAGTACTTC
>TRBV20-1|TRBJ2-3|NA|TRBD2
CSARAPIAGWGDTQYF
TGCAGTGCTAGAGCCCCAATAGCGGGATGGGGAGATACGCAGTATTTT
>TRBV11-2|TRBJ2-2|NA|TRBD2
CASSSGGSNIGELFF
TGTGCCAGCAGCTCGGGGGGGTCGAACATCGGGGAGCTGTTTTTT
>TRBV10-3|TRBJ2-7|NA|NA
CAIGASAYEQYF
TGTGCCATCGGGGCTTCGGCCTACGAGCAGTATTTC
>TRBV10-3|TRBJ2-5|few|NA
CVISARSLQETQYF
TGTGTCATCAGCGCTCGTAGCCTGCAAGAGACCCAGTACTTC
>TRBV4-1|TRBJ2-3|NA|TRBD2
CASSQDGLATDMQYF
TGCGCCAGCAGCCAAGATGGACTAGCGACAGATATGCAGTATTTT
>TRBV10-1|TRBJ2-3|NA|TRBD2
CASSGPRGGRLSSDTQYF
TGCGCCAGCAGTGGCCCCCGGGGCGGGAGGCTATCCTCAGATACGCAGTATTTT
>TRBV6-5|TRBJ1-1|NA|NA
CASSYFQAGNAEAFF
TGTGCCAGCAGTTATTTTCAGGCTGGGAACGCTGAAGCTTTCTTT
>TRBV12-3/TRBV12-4|TRBJ1-2|once|NA
CPSRRGTDYTF
TGTCCAAGCAGAAGGGGGACCGACTACACCTTC
>TRBV6-5|TRBJ2-1|few|TRBD2
CAISSPRTSGDEQFF
TGTGCCATCAGTTCCCCTCGGACTAGCGGCGATGAGCAGTTCTTC
>TRBV28|TRBJ2-7|NA|TRBD1
CASSKANRGRSEQYF
TGTGCCAGCAGTAAGGCGAACAGGGGGCGGAGCGAGCAGTACTTC
>TRBV29-1|TRBJ1-2|large|NA
CSVDVAGAILGGYTF
TGCAGCGTTGATGTGGCAGGGGCGATCCTGGGAGGCTACACCTTC
>TRBV5-6|TRBJ2-2|NA|NA
CVSNLGTGELFF
TGTGTCAGCAACTTGGGGACCGGGGAGCTGTTTTTT
>TRBV12-3/TRBV12-4|TRBJ2-1|NA|NA
CACSFGALNEQFF
TGTGCCTGCAGTTTTGGGGCGCTCAATGAGCAGTTCTTC
>TRBV29-1|TRBJ1-2|once|NA
CSVWGTAVNSYTF
TGCAGCGTATGGGGGACGGCGGTGAATAGCTACACCTTC
>TRBV20-1|TRBJ2-4|once|NA
CSAQELRSGAKNIQYF
TGCAGTGCTCAGGAGCTGAGATCTGGAGCCAAAAACATTCAGTACTTC
>TRBV5-1|TRBJ1-6|NA|NA
CASSLVYQGYNSPLHF
TGCGCCAGCAGCTTGGTTTACCAGGGCTATAATTCACCCCTCCACTTT
>TRBV29-1|TRBJ2-7|many|NA
CSVEADSSYEQYF
TGCAGCGTTGAAGCTGACAGCTCCTACGAGCAGTACTTC
>TRBV24-1|TRBJ2-3|NA|NA
CVTSDLPGQSDTQYF
TGTGTCACCAGTGATTTGCCGGGACAATCAGATACGCAGTATTTT
>TRBV29-1|TRBJ1-2|NA|NA
CSVSESRNSLYGYTF
TGCAGCGTGTCGGAGAGTCGCAATAGCCTCTATGGCTACACCTTC
>TRBV12-3/TRBV12-4|TRBJ2-1|NA|TRBD1
CVSVTGTGVWNEQFF
TGTGTCAGCGTCACCGGAACAGGGGTGTGGAATGAGCAGTTCTTC
>TRBV11-1|TRBJ2-5|once|NA
CASSLDTYQGTHYF
TGTGCCAGTAGCCTCGACACGTACCAAGGGACCCACTACTTC
>TRBV12-3/TRBV12-4|TRBJ1-2|many|NA
CASSLSFSADGYTF
TGTGCCAGCAGTTTATCTTTTTCGGCGGATGGCTACACCTTC
>TRBV5-4|TRBJ1-2|many|NA
CASSPVEGYGYTF
TGTGCCAGCAGCCCTGTCGAGGGCTATGGCTACACCTTC
>TRBV5-4|TRBJ2-1|many|TRBD2
CASSELAGGPSYNEQFF
TGTGCCAGCAGCGAACTAGCGGGGGGGCCGTCCTACAATGAGCAGTTCTTC
>TRBV5-4|TRBJ2-1|few|TRBD1
CASSKGQGTAYNEQFF
TGTGCCAGCAGCAAGGGACAGGGGACCGCCTACAATGAGCAGTTCTTC